This T cell receptor (beta chain) derives from a study of cytomegalovirus exposure and HLA in healthy donors. Study-level results: Per published reports, the classifier diagnosed cytomegalovirus status with high specificity and sensitivity.

As for this clone: Its antigen is currently unknown.

Germline V gives CDR1 SGHRS, CDR2 YFSETQ. The CDR3 is made up of 16 amino acids. Unmatched junction bases numbered 6, after V lost 2 bases and J lost 0 bases. Vbeta (60) and Jbeta (13) primers were used in the PCR. The method was immunoSEQ multiplex PCR; TCRdb's version includes in-frame clones alone and lacks a portion of them. The table has over 150,000 clones, about 80% seen once; the top ten hold 1%. Samples came from healthy bone marrow donors. The sample taken for sequencing was PBMCs. The rearrangement uses TRBV5-1 and TRBJ1-2; 8 nucleotides match TRBD1. The receptor's source is a woman aged 45-60 years in good health and CMV-seropositive. CDR3: CASSLQGGAANYGYTF. The CDR3, as DNA: TGCGCCAGCAGCTTACAGGGGGGTGCGGCTAACTATGGCTACACCTTC.